This TCR beta chain was found in a study of blood T cell repertoires in COVID-19. Only in-frame clones appear in the TCRdb table, and some are missing; sequencing was by immunoSEQ multiplex PCR. The sample lists roughly 250,000 clones, roughly 80% seen once, with over 3% in the top ten. CDR3 length: 15 amino acids. CDR1 and CDR2 from the germline V gene are SGHKS and YYEKEE (reference sequence). J was trimmed by 1 base and V by 4 bases; bases with no gene match: 3. V is TRBV5-5 and J is TRBJ2-1; 9 bases map to TRBD2. The sample was peripheral blood. The origin of this receptor is a woman between 40 and 55 years old with active or convalescent COVID-19. The CDR3 protein is CASSPSGASYNEQFF. CDR3 nucleotides: TGTGCCAGCAGCCCTAGCGGGGCTTCCTACAATGAGCAGTTCTTC.